This is a list of T cell receptor beta chains from one sample in a study of T-cell reconstitution after alpha-beta-depleted transplantation in children. Each CDR3 protein gets one entry after TCRdb re-called the PCR reads with MiXCR. The repertoire has some 530,000 distinct CDR3 sequences, approximately 12% of them found once; the top ten carry 4.5% to 6%. The sample was PBMCs from the stem cell graft donor, taken from the stem cell graft. These receptors originate from a human donor who donated a stem cell graft to a child with combined immunodeficiency. Each CDR3 is given with its conserved first and last residue. D genes are given only for firm matches. Expanded clones are given a class, and other clones once, few, many or no size at all.

>TRBD1|TRBV12-3/TRBV12-4|NA|TRBJ1-2
TGTGCCAGCAGTGGAACAGGGGGCGTAGACTATGGCTACACCTTC
CASSGTGGVDYGYTF
>NA|TRBV30|few|TRBJ1-1
TGTGCCTGGAGTGCGGGCAGTCTGAACACTGAAGCTTTCTTT
CAWSAGSLNTEAFF
>TRBD2|TRBV6-5|few|TRBJ2-3
TGTGCCAGCAGTTACTCTGGACTAGCGGGGACGGATACGCAGTATTTT
CASSYSGLAGTDTQYF
>TRBD2|TRBV12-3/TRBV12-4|many|TRBJ2-7
TGTGCCAGCAGTTCCCTGATGACTAGCGGGACCTACGAGCAGTACTTC
CASSSLMTSGTYEQYF
>NA|TRBV10-3|many|TRBJ2-5
TGTGCCATCAGGGGCGGGGCGCGAGGAGAGACCCAGTACTTC
CAIRGGARGETQYF
>NA|TRBV2|NA|TRBJ2-7
TGTGCCAGCAGTGCTCGTGAACATTCTAGCTCCTACGAGCAGTACTTC
CASSAREHSSSYEQYF
>TRBD2|TRBV6-1|many|TRBJ2-7
TGTGCCAGCACCACCACGGGGTTGGCGGGGGGACCCTACGAGCAGTACTTC
CASTTTGLAGGPYEQYF
>TRBD2|TRBV10-3|NA|TRBJ2-5
TGTGCCATCCGCGGGGGGGAAGAGACCCAGTACTTC
CAIRGGEETQYF
>TRBD1|TRBV7-2|NA|TRBJ1-3
TGTGCCAGCAGCCTTCTAACAGGGGGCTTAAACACCATATATTTT
CASSLLTGGLNTIYF
>TRBD1|TRBV6-2/TRBV6-3|few|TRBJ2-5
TGTGCCAGCGAGGGGACAGTACAAGAGACCCAGTACTTC
CASEGTVQETQYF
>NA|TRBV29-1|few|TRBJ1-2
TGCAGCGTTGAACATGCCGGAGGGTATGAAGGCTACACCTTC
CSVEHAGGYEGYTF
>TRBD2|TRBV20-1|few|TRBJ2-1
TGCAGTGCGAGAGGGACTAGCGGGGGTGGAAATGAGCAGTTCTTC
CSARGTSGGGNEQFF
>NA|TRBV20-1|NA|TRBJ2-7
TGCAGTGCTAGAGATCTCGCGGGAAGTACCTACGAGCAGTACTTC
CSARDLAGSTYEQYF
>NA|TRBV7-8|NA|TRBJ1-2
TGTGCCAGCAGCTTAGCCCTGGAAGGGTTTGGCTACACCTTC
CASSLALEGFGYTF
>TRBD2|TRBV11-1|NA|TRBJ2-3
TGTGCCAGCAGCCCTTTCGCGGGGGGTGTGAAAGATACGCAGTATTTT
CASSPFAGGVKDTQYF
>TRBD1|TRBV7-9|NA|TRBJ1-1
TGTGCCAGCAGCCCGAGGGACAGGGACACTGAAGCTTTCTTT
CASSPRDRDTEAFF
>TRBD1|TRBV28|NA|TRBJ1-2
TGTGCCAGCAGGACATACAGGGGGGGCTATGGCTACACCTTC
CASRTYRGGYGYTF
>TRBD1|TRBV7-2|many|TRBJ2-1
TGTGCCAGCAGCTCCGGGACAGGGTATGAGCAGTTCTTC
CASSSGTGYEQFF
>NA|TRBV5-1|many|TRBJ1-1
TGCGCCAGCAGTTCTAGGGGGGAGACTGAAGCTTTCTTT
CASSSRGETEAFF
>NA|TRBV12-3/TRBV12-4|few|TRBJ1-4
TGTGCCAGCAGCCCAGGGGTTCATGAAAAACTGTTTTTT
CASSPGVHEKLFF
>NA|TRBV5-1|many|TRBJ2-3
TGCGCCAGCAGCGAGAACGGTGGACACACAGATACGCAGTATTTT
CASSENGGHTDTQYF
>NA|TRBV20-1|NA|TRBJ2-7
TGCAGTGCCCCCCCCGGGCCAGGGGAGTTCTACCACGAGCAGTACTTC
CSAPPGPGEFYHEQYF
>TRBD1|TRBV18|few|TRBJ1-5
TGTGCCAGCTCCCCAGGGGGGTATATGGGCAATCAGCCCCAGCATTTT
CASSPGGYMGNQPQHF
>NA|TRBV15|few|TRBJ1-1
TGTGCCACCAGCGAGAGGGTGGGGGCGGATGAAGCTTTCTTT
CATSERVGADEAFF
>NA|TRBV14|few|TRBJ1-6
TGTGCCAGCAGCCAGATACAAAATTCACCCCTCCACTTT
CASSQIQNSPLHF
>TRBD2|TRBV7-2|NA|TRBJ2-7
TGTGCCAGCAGTCGCCCGGGACTAGCGGGAGGGGAATACGAGCAGTACTTC
CASSRPGLAGGEYEQYF
>TRBD2|TRBV6-5|many|TRBJ2-7
TGTGCCAGCAGCCTCCGGGGGGGCGAGCAGTACTTC
CASSLRGGEQYF
>NA|TRBV4-1|NA|TRBJ2-5
TGCGCCAGCAGCCAAGAGTCCGTTCCGGGGGAGACCCAGTACTTC
CASSQESVPGETQYF
>NA|TRBV12-3/TRBV12-4|NA|TRBJ1-4
TGTGCCAGCAGTCTACAGGGCCTTAATGAAAAACTGTTTTTT
CASSLQGLNEKLFF
>TRBD2|TRBV5-1|few|TRBJ2-1
TGCGCCAGCAGGCGGTCTAGCGGGGGGAGGGTCTCCTACAATGAGCAGTTCTTC
CASRRSSGGRVSYNEQFF
>TRBD1|TRBV6-5|many|TRBJ2-5
TGTGCCAGCAGTTACGCAGGGGGCAGGGAGACCCAGTACTTC
CASSYAGGRETQYF
>NA|TRBV12-3/TRBV12-4|NA|TRBJ1-6
TGTGCCAGCAGGCGGGGGACCAACAATAATTCACCCCTCCACTTT
CASRRGTNNNSPLHF
>TRBD1|TRBV20-1|few|TRBJ1-5
TGCAGTGCTGGGGACAGGGGGCGACAGCCCCAGCATTTT
CSAGDRGRQPQHF
>TRBD1|TRBV9|once|TRBJ2-3
TGTGCCAGCAGCGCCCGACAGGGGCCGGGCACAGATACGCAGTATTTT
CASSARQGPGTDTQYF
>NA|TRBV11-2|NA|TRBJ1-3
TGTGCCAGCAGCTTAGAAAGGGGCCCCTACTCTGGAAACACCATATATTTT
CASSLERGPYSGNTIYF
>NA|TRBV6-5|few|TRBJ1-3
TGTGCCAGCAGTTTCAGGTCTGGAAACACCATATATTTT
CASSFRSGNTIYF
>TRBD2|TRBV20-1|few|TRBJ2-7
TGCAGTGCTGACGGGACTAACTCCTACGAGCAGTACTTC
CSADGTNSYEQYF
>NA|TRBV29-1|NA|TRBJ2-7
TGCAGCGTTGAAGTGGATTTGGGGCCGGGATCCTACGAGCAGTACTTC
CSVEVDLGPGSYEQYF
>TRBD1|TRBV24-1|NA|TRBJ2-3
TGTGCCACCAGTGATTGGGGACAGGGGGTGGGTAGGACAGATACGCAGTATTTT
CATSDWGQGVGRTDTQYF
>NA|TRBV6-5|many|TRBJ2-3
TGTGCCAGCAGCACACTCGGGGATACGCAGTATTTT
CASSTLGDTQYF
>NA|TRBV7-9|few|TRBJ2-1
TGTGCCAGCAGCCCCTGGGGCAGGGCAGACAATGAGCAGTTCTTC
CASSPWGRADNEQFF
>TRBD1|TRBV12-3/TRBV12-4|NA|TRBJ1-1
TGTGCCACGAACAGGGGGCTGACTGAAGCTTTCTTT
CATNRGLTEAFF
>TRBD2|TRBV20-1|NA|TRBJ2-6
TGCAGTGCCAGGACTAGCGGGTACTCTGGGGCCAACGTCCTGACTTTC
CSARTSGYSGANVLTF
>TRBD1|TRBV7-7|NA|TRBJ2-5
TGTGCTAGCAGCCAGGGGGCGACCCCACAAGAGACCCAGTACTTC
CASSQGATPQETQYF
>TRBD1|TRBV9|NA|TRBJ2-5
TGTGCCAGCAGTTGGACAGGGACCCAAGAGACCCAGTACTTC
CASSWTGTQETQYF
>TRBD1|TRBV3-1|many|TRBJ2-1
TGTGCCAGCAGCCAAGAGAGGGGGCTAAATGAGCAGTTCTTC
CASSQERGLNEQFF
>TRBD2|TRBV6-1|many|TRBJ2-7
TGTGCCAGCAGTCCGGGACTAGCGGGAGGCCCCTACGAGCAGTACTTC
CASSPGLAGGPYEQYF
>NA|TRBV12-3/TRBV12-4|many|TRBJ2-2
TGTGCCAGCAGTTTTATCCTTAACACCGGGGAGCTGTTTTTT
CASSFILNTGELFF
>NA|TRBV7-2|many|TRBJ2-3
TGTGCCAGCTCTCAGGAGGATACGCAGTATTTT
CASSQEDTQYF
>NA|TRBV5-5|many|TRBJ1-4
TGTGCCAGCAGCTTCGGACAGAGGGCTAATGAAAAACTGTTTTTT
CASSFGQRANEKLFF
>NA|TRBV5-5|few|TRBJ1-1
TGTGCCAGCAGCTGGAGCAGGGACACTGAAGCTTTCTTT
CASSWSRDTEAFF